This T cell receptor (beta chain) derives from a study of vaccination and CD4 T cells after COVID-19. Study-wide context: A positive SARS-CoV-2 nasal swab PCR result was recorded for each convalescent patient; about nine were mild and one severe. Two of the convalescents were Hispanic, and the group consisted of six males and four females. Post-COVID draws came a median around 100 days after diagnosis (range 35 to 161). Study-wide results and limits: A median of around 86% of reactive clones, in convalescent patients, became evident only post-vaccination.

Details on this clonotype: Its antigen is as yet unknown.

TCRdb recomputed calls from the PCR reads with MiXCR, one row per CDR3 protein. The data contain tens of thousands of distinct CDR3 sequences, 45% to 60% of them singletons. This CDR3 region has 15 residues. The V and J ends lost 4 bases and 4 bases respectively, with 14 bases between them. CDR1 MDHEN and CDR2 SYDVKM come from the germline V gene. The rearrangement joins TRBV28 to TRBJ1-5, with D unclear. The TCR was taken from a human donor who had recovered from COVID-19. The starting material was CD4+ T cells from blood, obtained before SARS-CoV-2 vaccination. Here the CDR3 DNA reads TGTGCCAGCAGTTCCCCCGCTATATCAAATCAGCCCCAGCATTTT. Translated: CASSSPAISNQPQHF.